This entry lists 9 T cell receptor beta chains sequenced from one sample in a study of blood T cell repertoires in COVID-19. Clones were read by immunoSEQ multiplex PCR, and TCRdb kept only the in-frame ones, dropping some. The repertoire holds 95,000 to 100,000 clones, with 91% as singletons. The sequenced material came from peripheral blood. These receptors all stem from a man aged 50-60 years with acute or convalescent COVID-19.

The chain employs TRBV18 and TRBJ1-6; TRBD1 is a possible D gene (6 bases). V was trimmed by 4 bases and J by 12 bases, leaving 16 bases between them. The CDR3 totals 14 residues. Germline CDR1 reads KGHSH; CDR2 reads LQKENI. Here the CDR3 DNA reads TGTGCCAGCTCACAAATACAGGGCCGGGAACCCCTCCACTTT. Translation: CASSQIQGREPLHF. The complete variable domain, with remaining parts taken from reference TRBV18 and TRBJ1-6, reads NAGVMQNPRHLVRRRGQEARLRCSPMKGHSHVYWYRQLPEEGLKFMVYLQKENIIDESGMPKERFSAEFPKEGPSILRIQQVVRGDSAAYFCASSQIQGREPLHFGNGTRLTVT.

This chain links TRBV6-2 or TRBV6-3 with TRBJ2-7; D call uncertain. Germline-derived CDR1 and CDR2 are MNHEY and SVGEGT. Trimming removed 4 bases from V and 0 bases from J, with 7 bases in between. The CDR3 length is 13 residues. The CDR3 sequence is CASSFDISYEQYF. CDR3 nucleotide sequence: TGTGCCAGCAGTTTTGACATCTCCTACGAGCAGTACTTC.

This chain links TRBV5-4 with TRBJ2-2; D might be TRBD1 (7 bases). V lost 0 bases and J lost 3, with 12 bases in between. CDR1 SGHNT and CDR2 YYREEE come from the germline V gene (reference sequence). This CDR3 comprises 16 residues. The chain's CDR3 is CASSLAGGQYTGELFF. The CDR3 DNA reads TGTGCCAGCAGCTTGGCCGGGGGACAGTACACCGGGGAGCTGTTTTTT. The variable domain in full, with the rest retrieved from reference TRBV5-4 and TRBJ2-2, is ETGVTQSPTHLIKTRGQQVTLRCSSQSGHNTVSWYQQALGQGPQFIFQYYREEENGRGNFPPRFSGLQFPNYSSELNVNALELDDSALYLCASSLAGGQYTGELFFGEGSRLTVL.

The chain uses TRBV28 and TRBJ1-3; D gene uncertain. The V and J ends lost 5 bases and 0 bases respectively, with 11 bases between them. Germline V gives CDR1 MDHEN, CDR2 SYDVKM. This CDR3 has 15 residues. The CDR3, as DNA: TGTGCCAGCAGTAGAGACACAGCCTCTGGAAACACCATATATTTT. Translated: CASSRDTASGNTIYF.

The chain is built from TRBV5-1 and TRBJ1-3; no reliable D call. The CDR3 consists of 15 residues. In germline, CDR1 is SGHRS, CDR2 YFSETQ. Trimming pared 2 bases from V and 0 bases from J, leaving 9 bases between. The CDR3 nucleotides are TGCGCCAGCAGCTTAGCTCTAAGCTCTGGAAACACCATATATTTT. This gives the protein CASSLALSSGNTIYF.

Here the CDR3 DNA reads TGTGCCAGCAGTGTAAGTGGACATCCTTTCTCCTACGAGCAGTACTTC. Amino acids: CASSVSGHPFSYEQYF. The V gene is TRBV6-1, the J gene TRBJ2-7, with D possibly being TRBD1 (5 bases). Germline CDR1 MNHNS, CDR2 SASEGT. V was pared by 4 bases and J by 0 bases, with 16 bases between. This CDR3 has 16 residues.

The CDR3 nucleotides read TGTGCCAGCAGCGGGGAGGGGGGATATAGCAATCAGCCCCAGCATTTT. It is translated as CASSGEGGYSNQPQHF. The chain links TRBV2 to TRBJ1-5; maybe TRBD1 (6 bases). The V and J ends lost 6 bases and 0 bases respectively, with 15 bases between them. Germline CDR1 reads SNHLY; CDR2 reads FYNNEI. The CDR3 length is 16 residues.

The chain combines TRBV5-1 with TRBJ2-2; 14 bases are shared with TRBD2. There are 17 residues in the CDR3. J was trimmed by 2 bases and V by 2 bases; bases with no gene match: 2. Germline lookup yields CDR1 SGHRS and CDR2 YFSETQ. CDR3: CASSLGTSGGNTGELFF. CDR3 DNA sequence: TGCGCCAGCAGCTTAGGGACTAGCGGGGGCAACACCGGGGAGCTGTTTTTT. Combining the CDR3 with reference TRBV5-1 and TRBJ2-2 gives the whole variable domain KAGVTQTPRYLIKTRGQQVTLSCSPISGHRSVSWYQQTPGQGLQFLFEYFSETQRNKGNFPGRFSGRQFSNSRSEMNVSTLELGDSALYLCASSLGTSGGNTGELFFGEGSRLTVL.

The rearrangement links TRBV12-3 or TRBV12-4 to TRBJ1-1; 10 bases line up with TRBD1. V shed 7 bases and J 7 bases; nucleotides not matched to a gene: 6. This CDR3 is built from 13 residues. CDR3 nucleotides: TGTGCCAGCAAATCCGGGACAGGGGTTGAAGCTTTCTTT. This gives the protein CASKSGTGVEAFF.